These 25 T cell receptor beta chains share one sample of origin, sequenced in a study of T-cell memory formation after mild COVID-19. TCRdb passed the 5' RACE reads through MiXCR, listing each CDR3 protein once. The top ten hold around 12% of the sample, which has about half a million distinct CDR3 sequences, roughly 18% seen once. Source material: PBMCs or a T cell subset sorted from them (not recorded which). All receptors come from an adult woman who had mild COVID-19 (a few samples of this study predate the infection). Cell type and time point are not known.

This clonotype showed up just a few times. CDR3 sequence reads: CSARERGEDQETQYF. CDR3 DNA sequence: TGCAGTGCTAGGGAGAGAGGGGAGGACCAAGAGACCCAGTACTTC. The V call is TRBV20-1, the J call TRBJ2-5; D may be TRBD2 (6 bases). Trimming took 3 bases from V and 0 from J, leaving 14 bases between them. Per germline, CDR1 DFQATT and CDR2 SNEGSKA (reference sequence). The CDR3 consists of 15 residues.

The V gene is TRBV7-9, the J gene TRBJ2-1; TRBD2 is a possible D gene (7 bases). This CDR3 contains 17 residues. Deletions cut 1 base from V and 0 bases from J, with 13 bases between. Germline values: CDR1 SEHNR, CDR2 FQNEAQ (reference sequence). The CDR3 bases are TGTGCCAGCAGCTTAGGGGTGGCGGGGGCCTCCTACAATGAGCAGTTCTTC. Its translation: CASSLGVAGASYNEQFF.

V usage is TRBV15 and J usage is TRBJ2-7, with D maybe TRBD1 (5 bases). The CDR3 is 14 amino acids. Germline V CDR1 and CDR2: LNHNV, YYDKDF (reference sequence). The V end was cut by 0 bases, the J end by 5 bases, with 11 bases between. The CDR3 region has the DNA TGTGCCACCAGCAGAGATATAAAAGGGGACGAGCAGTACTTC. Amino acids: CATSRDIKGDEQYF. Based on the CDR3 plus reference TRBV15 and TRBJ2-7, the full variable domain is DAMVIQNPRYQVTQFGKPVTLSCSQTLNHNVMYWYQQKSSQAPKLLFHYYDKDFNNEADTPDNFQSRRPNTSFCFLDIRSPGLGDTAMYLCATSRDIKGDEQYFGPGTRLTVT.

The CDR3 loop is CASSRGASGELFF. In DNA form, the CDR3 reads TGTGCCAGCAGCCGCGGGGCCTCCGGGGAGCTGTTTTTT. This chain links TRBV7-9 with TRBJ2-2; tentatively, D is TRBD2 (6 bases). Germline V gives CDR1 SEHNR, CDR2 FQNEAQ (reference sequence). Trimming took off 5 bases at V and 6 bases at J, with 10 bases between the two ends. The CDR3 consists of 13 residues.

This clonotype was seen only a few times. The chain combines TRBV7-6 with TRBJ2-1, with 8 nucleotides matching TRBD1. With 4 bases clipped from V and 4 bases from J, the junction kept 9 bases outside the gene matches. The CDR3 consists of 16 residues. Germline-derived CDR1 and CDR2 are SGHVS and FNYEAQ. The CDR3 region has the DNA TGTGCCAGCAGCTCCAGGACAGGGCTTAGGTACAATGAGCAGTTCTTC. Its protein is CASSSRTGLRYNEQFF. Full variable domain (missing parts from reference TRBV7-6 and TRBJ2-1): GAGVSQSPRYKVTKRGQDVALRCDPISGHVSLYWYRQALGQGPEFLTYFNYEAQQDKSGLPNDRFSAERPEGSISTLTIQRTEQRDSAMYRCASSSRTGLRYNEQFFGPGTRLTVL.

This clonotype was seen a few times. This CDR3 reads CASTRTSGTLTGELFF. In DNA, the CDR3 is TGTGCCAGCACGAGGACTAGCGGAACGCTGACCGGGGAGCTGTTTTTT. The V gene is TRBV2, the J gene TRBJ2-2; the match to TRBD2 covers 10 bases. This CDR3 spans 16 amino acids. After removal of 7 bases from V and 5 bases from J, the junction contained 10 bases not matched to a gene. CDR1 is SNHLY and CDR2 is FYNNEI in the germline V gene.

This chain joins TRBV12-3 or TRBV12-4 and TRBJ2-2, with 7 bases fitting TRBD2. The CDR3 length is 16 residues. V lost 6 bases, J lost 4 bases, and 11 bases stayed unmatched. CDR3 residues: CASSPGLVRSTGELFF. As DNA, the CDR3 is TGTGCCAGCAGCCCTGGACTAGTGAGGAGCACCGGGGAGCTGTTTTTT.

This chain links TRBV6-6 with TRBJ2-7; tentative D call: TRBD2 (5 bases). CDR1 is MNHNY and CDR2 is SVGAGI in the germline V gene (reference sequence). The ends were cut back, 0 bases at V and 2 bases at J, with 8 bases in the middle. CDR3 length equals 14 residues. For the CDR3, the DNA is TGTGCCAGCAGTTACTCCGAGGGAGCCTACGAGCAGTACTTC. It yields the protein CASSYSEGAYEQYF.

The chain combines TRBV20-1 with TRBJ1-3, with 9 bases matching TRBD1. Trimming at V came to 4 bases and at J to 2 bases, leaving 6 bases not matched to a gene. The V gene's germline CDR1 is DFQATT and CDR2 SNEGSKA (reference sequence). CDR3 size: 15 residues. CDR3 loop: CSANRDRVAGNTIYF. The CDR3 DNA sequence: TGCAGTGCTAACCGGGACAGGGTAGCTGGAAACACCATATATTTT.

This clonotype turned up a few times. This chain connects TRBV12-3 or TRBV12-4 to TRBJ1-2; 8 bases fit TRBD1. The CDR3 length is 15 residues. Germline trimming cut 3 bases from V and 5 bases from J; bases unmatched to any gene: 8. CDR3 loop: CASSLRTGGGYGYTF. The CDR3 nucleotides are TGTGCCAGCAGTTTGCGTACAGGGGGAGGGTATGGCTACACCTTC.

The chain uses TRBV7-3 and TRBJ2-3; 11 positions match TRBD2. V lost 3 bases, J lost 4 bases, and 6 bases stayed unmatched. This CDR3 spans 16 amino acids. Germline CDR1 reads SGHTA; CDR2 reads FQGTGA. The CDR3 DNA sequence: TGTGCCAGCAGCTTCAGGACTAGCGGGTGGTCAGATACGCAGTATTTT. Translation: CASSFRTSGWSDTQYF. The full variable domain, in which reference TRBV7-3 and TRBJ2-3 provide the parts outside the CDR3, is GAGVSQTPSNKVTEKGKYVELRCDPISGHTALYWYRQSLGQGPEFLIYFQGTGAADDSGLPNDRFFAVRPEGSVSTLKIQRTERGDSAVYLCASSFRTSGWSDTQYFGPGTRLTVL.

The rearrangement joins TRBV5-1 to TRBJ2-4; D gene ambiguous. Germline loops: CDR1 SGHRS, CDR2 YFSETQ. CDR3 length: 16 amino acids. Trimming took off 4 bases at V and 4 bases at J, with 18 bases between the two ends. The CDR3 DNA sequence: TGCGCCAGCAGCGACGTCAGGACCGGATCTAAAAACATTCAGTACTTC. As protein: CASSDVRTGSKNIQYF. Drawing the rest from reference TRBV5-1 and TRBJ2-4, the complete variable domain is KAGVTQTPRYLIKTRGQQVTLSCSPISGHRSVSWYQQTPGQGLQFLFEYFSETQRNKGNFPGRFSGRQFSNSRSEMNVSTLELGDSALYLCASSDVRTGSKNIQYFGAGTRLSVL.

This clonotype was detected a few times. CDR3 DNA sequence: TGTGCCAGCAGCGACGGATATTCTAGCACAGATACGCAGTATTTT. Translating gives CASSDGYSSTDTQYF. This rearrangement joins TRBV7-6 to TRBJ2-3; D is ambiguous. The ends were cut back, 5 bases at V and 0 bases at J, with 12 bases in the middle. Germline V gene sequence: CDR1 SGHVS, CDR2 FNYEAQ. This CDR3 contains 15 residues. Looking up the rest from reference TRBV7-6 and TRBJ2-3 gives the full variable domain: GAGVSQSPRYKVTKRGQDVALRCDPISGHVSLYWYRQALGQGPEFLTYFNYEAQQDKSGLPNDRFSAERPEGSISTLTIQRTEQRDSAMYRCASSDGYSSTDTQYFGPGTRLTVL.

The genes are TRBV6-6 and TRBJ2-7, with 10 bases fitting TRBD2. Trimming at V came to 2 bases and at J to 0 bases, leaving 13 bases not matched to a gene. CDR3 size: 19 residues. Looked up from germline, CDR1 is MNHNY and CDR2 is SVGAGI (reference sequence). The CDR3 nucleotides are TGTGCCAGCAGTTACCCCCTCAGGCTAGCGGGGGCCCCCTCCTACGAGCAGTACTTC. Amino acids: CASSYPLRLAGAPSYEQYF.

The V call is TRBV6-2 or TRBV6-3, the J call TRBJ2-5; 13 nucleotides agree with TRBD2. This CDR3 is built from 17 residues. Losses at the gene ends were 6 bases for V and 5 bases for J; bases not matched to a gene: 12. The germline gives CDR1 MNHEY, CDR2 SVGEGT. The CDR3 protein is CASRQTSGRPLDETQYF. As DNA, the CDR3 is TGTGCCAGCAGGCAGACTAGCGGGAGGCCCCTAGACGAGACCCAGTACTTC.

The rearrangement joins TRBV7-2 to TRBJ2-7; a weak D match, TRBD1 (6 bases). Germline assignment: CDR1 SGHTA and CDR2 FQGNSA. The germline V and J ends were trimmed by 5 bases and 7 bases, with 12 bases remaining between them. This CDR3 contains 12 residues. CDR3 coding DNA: TGTGCCAGCAGCCCAAGGACAGCTGAGCAGTACTTC. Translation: CASSPRTAEQYF.

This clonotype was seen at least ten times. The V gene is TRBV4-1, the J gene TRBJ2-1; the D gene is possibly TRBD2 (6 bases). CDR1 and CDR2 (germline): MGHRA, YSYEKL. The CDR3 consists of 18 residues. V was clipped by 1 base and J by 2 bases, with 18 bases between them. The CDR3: CASSQGALARGAYNEQFF. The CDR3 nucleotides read TGCGCCAGCAGCCAAGGAGCTCTGGCCCGCGGGGCCTACAATGAGCAGTTCTTC.

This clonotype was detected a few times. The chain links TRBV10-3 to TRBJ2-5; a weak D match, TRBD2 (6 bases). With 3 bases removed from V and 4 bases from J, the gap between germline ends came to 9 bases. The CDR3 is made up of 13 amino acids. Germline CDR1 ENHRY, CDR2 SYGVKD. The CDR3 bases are TGTGCCATCAGTGAAGGGACTTCAGAGACCCAGTACTTC. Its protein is CAISEGTSETQYF.

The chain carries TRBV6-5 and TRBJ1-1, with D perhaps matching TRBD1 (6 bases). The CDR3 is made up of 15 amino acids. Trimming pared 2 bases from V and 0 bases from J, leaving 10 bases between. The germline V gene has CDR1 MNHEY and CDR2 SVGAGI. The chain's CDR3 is CASSYTGPMNTEAFF. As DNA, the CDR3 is TGTGCCAGCAGTTACACAGGGCCGATGAACACTGAAGCTTTCTTT.

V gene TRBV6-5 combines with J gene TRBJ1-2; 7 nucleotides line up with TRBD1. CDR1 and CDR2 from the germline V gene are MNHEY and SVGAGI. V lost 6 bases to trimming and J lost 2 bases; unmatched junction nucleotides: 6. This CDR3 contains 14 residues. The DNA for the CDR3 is TGTGCCAGCAGCAGGGGGGTAAACAACTATGGCTACACCTTC. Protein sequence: CASSRGVNNYGYTF.

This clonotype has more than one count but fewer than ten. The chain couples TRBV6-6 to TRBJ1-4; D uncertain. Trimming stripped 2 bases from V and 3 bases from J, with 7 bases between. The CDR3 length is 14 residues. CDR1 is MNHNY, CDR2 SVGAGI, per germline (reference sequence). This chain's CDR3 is CASSYSLSNEKLFF. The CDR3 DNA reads TGTGCCAGCAGTTACAGCCTTTCTAATGAAAAACTGTTTTTT.

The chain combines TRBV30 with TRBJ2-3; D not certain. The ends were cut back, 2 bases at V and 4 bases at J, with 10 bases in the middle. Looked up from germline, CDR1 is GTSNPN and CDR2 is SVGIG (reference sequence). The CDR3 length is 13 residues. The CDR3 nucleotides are TGTGCCTGGAGTCTGGCTATCGCAGATACGCAGTATTTT. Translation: CAWSLAIADTQYF.

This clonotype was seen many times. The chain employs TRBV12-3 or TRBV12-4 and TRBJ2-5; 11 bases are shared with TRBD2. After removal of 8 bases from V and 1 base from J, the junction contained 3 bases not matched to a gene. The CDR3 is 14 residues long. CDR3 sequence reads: CASRLAGTQETQYF. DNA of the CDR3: TGTGCCAGCCGACTAGCGGGAACCCAAGAGACCCAGTACTTC.

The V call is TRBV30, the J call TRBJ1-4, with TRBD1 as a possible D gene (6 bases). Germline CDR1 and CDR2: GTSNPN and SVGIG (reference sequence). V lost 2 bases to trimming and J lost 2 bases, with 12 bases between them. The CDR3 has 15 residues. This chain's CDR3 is CAWSITGYTNEKLFF. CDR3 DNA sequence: TGTGCCTGGAGTATTACAGGGTACACTAATGAAAAACTGTTTTTT.

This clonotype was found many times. The CDR3 protein is CASSPERTSLDEQFF. The CDR3 DNA sequence: TGCGCCAGCAGCCCAGAAAGGACTAGCCTGGATGAGCAGTTCTTC. J is TRBJ2-1 and V is TRBV5-1; TRBD2 matches at 8 bases. Losses at the gene ends were 4 bases for V and 8 bases for J; bases not matched to a gene: 11. CDR3 size: 15 residues. The germline V gene has CDR1 SGHRS and CDR2 YFSETQ.